This T cell receptor beta chain was documented in a study of vaccination and CD4 T cells after COVID-19. Treatment noted: 10-day PBMC culture with coronavirus spike peptide pools or control peptides (ViraFEST assay). Researchers collected the unexposed donor's CD4+ T cells before the COVID-19 pandemic (2011-2018). Contingent on cell availability, unexposed-donor CD4+ T cells were interrogated with SARS-CoV-2 S/N and four cold-coronavirus spikes. Once obtained from cultured CD4+ T cells, the DNA was sequenced using the Oncomine TCR Beta short-read assay. Scientists extracted genomic DNA from CD4+ T cells grown in culture. TCRdb fed the PCR reads into MiXCR, producing one record per CDR3 protein. The table includes 7,500 to 10,000 distinct CDR3 sequences, 34% detected once. CDR1 is LNHDA, CDR2 SQIVND, per germline (reference sequence). V was cut by 3 bases and J by 4 bases, with 6 bases left in between. The CDR3 loop spans 12 amino acids.

On this clonotype: What it recognizes is unknown.

This receptor was taken from a human donor in good health. The rearrangement joins TRBV19 to TRBJ1-1, with D unresolved. The sequencing input was CD4+ T cells from blood, cultured in vitro. CDR3 bases: TGTGCCAGTAGTATGCGAGGCACTGAAGCTTTCTTT. Amino acids: CASSMRGTEAFF.